These T cell receptor beta chains were read from a single sample in a study of regulatory T cells in long-lasting Graves disease. One entry per CDR3 protein results from TCRdb running MiXCR on the multiplex PCR reads. This table has 410,000 or so distinct CDR3 sequences, under 15% appearing once. These same data were also listed under a study on T cells in Graves' hyperthyroidism and ophthalmopathy.

Specimen: peripheral blood mononuclear cells (PBMCs), collected at new diagnosis, from a patient treated with antithyroid drugs. Every receptor here comes from a woman aged 30 to 39 with Graves disease. Both conserved end residues are part of each CDR3. Size values are once, few and many counts, or a class for expanded clones, and some rows have none.

clone size | CDR3 length | J gene | V gene | CDR3 protein
many | 16 | TRBJ2-1 | TRBV5-5 | CASSDRGGTFGNEQFF
many | 17 | TRBJ1-6 | TRBV11-2 | CASSPGGGSSYNSPLHF
many | 14 | TRBJ2-1 | TRBV12-3/TRBV12-4 | CASSLAASPGEQFF
few | 15 | TRBJ1-4 | TRBV7-9 | CASSLGQGTNEKLFF
many | 15 | TRBJ2-7 | TRBV6-5 | CASSYSPGLANEQYF
few | 14 | TRBJ1-2 | TRBV29-1 | CSVGGGASNYGYTF
many | 16 | TRBJ2-1 | TRBV12-5 | CASGLGGLAGGDEQFF
few | 11 | TRBJ1-5 | TRBV6-2/TRBV6-3 | CASSYDQPQHF
many | 15 | TRBJ1-2 | TRBV28 | CATREGLHTNYGYTF
many | 15 | TRBJ1-1 | TRBV29-1 | CSADALRQGDTEAFF
many | 12 | TRBJ1-4 | TRBV7-9 | CASSLNSEKLFF
few | 15 | TRBJ2-1 | TRBV5-1 | CASSLVVTGNNEQFF
many | 16 | TRBJ2-5 | TRBV29-1 | CSVELVQTDLKETQYF
few | 15 | TRBJ2-5 | TRBV4-1 | CASSQYSGVGETQYF
. | 15 | TRBJ1-2 | TRBV6-1 | CASTRTGNNNYGYTF
few | 12 | TRBJ2-1 | TRBV6-2/TRBV6-3 | CASRGGPNEQFF
many | 13 | TRBJ1-1 | TRBV28 | CASSSPEATEAFF
few | 16 | TRBJ1-5 | TRBV15 | CATSREGGQSNQPQHF
few | 17 | TRBJ2-1 | TRBV6-1 | CASSPGPRQGRDNEQFF
many | 12 | TRBJ2-3 | TRBV12-3/TRBV12-4 | CASQTTTDTQYF
many | 13 | TRBJ1-5 | TRBV30 | CAWSVGGNQPQHF
many | 16 | TRBJ2-3 | TRBV6-1 | CASSDPQGTGTDTQYF
. | 12 | TRBJ1-2 | TRBV7-9 | CASRQGDGGYTF
many | 12 | TRBJ1-2 | TRBV12-3/TRBV12-4 | CASSFGGNGYTF
many | 13 | TRBJ2-5 | TRBV3-1 | CASSRDSVETQYF
. | 13 | TRBJ2-5 | TRBV6-1 | CAGGRREQETQYF
. | 14 | TRBJ2-7 | TRBV2 | CARQGSGSSYEQYF
few | 16 | TRBJ2-7 | TRBV4-1 | CASSQGQGGLYYEQYF
. | 17 | TRBJ2-7 | TRBV25-1 | CASSSLGPGQFFYEQYF
. | 15 | TRBJ2-3 | TRBV28 | CASSSGAGAVDTQYF
many | 15 | TRBJ2-1 | TRBV11-2 | CASSLEAGQLNEQFF
few | 17 | TRBJ2-5 | TRBV6-1 | CASSNRDRGSYQETQYF
many | 14 | TRBJ2-7 | TRBV15 | CATSRDGAAAEQYF
many | 17 | TRBJ1-2 | TRBV20-1 | CSASSGPGTGVNYGYTF
few | 11 | TRBJ2-5 | TRBV7-2 | CASSAKWTQYF
many | 13 | TRBJ2-7 | TRBV27 | CASSRSGSHEQYF